What follows describes a single TCR beta chain. This CDR3 is 14 amino acids long. Germline assignment: CDR1 GTSNPN and CDR2 SVGIG (reference sequence). With 1 base removed from V and 0 bases from J, the gap between germline ends came to 7 bases. This record belongs to a study of CD8+ T cells in alopecia areata. Investigators isolated RNA and reverse transcribed it into cDNA to act as the sequencing template. Method: immunoSEQ multiplex PCR; TCRdb's copy keeps in-frame clones and lacks some. The repertoire includes some 180,000 clones, roughly 60% of them detected once, and approximately 1.7% sits in the top ten.

Sample: CD4+ T cells sorted from blood, taken at week 0. The chain uses TRBV30 and TRBJ1-3; D is ambiguous. The TCR comes from a human donor with alopecia areata. The CDR3 spells CAWSGLRSGNTIYF. CDR3 nucleotides: TGTGCCTGGAGTGGACTTCGCTCTGGAAACACCATATATTTT.